The following is a T cell receptor (beta chain) sequence with its context. The clone's antigen remains unknown. No base quality values were provided; no much bigger clone lies one nucleotide off. The library was made by PCR. The sample was run on a NextSeq 500. Bulk TCR libraries were prepared as previously described, using TCR primers listed in Table S5. The Qiagen AllPrep DNA/RNA kit was used to purify total RNA. Reads from multiple sequencing runs of the same library were pooled before analysis. In the original analysis: Reads were retained only if an exact TCR constant sequence was present, and the retained reads were trimmed to 150 nt and grouped according to their 12-nt molecular barcodes. Reads within each barcode group were sub-clustered using a 15% Levenshtein threshold, and quality-weighted consensus sequences were constructed for each RNA molecule. Non-functional sequences were filtered out, along with any lower-count sequence sitting one edit away from another sequence. Based on a fit of two negative binomial distributions, barcode sub-clusters having less than 20% of the maximum read count were discarded. TCRdb reanalyzed the raw reads on its own, using fastp at Q25 for trimming and MiXCR for clone calling, and kept in-frame beta chains. CDR3 protein duplicates are merged, each entry listing the most common genes and DNA. TCRdb, not the authors, supplied the V and J calls. The sample records around 480,000 distinct CDR3 sequences, about 25% of which are singletons. 0.76% of the sample lies in the top ten.

Taken from cysteine to phenylalanine, the CDR3 has 17 residues. The DNA shown is the 51-base CDR3, in frame from base 1. CDR1 and CDR2 are read off the germline V gene as MNHEY and SVGEGT. Trimming leaves V shorter by 7 bases and J shorter by 1 base, with the junction holding 3 bases beyond the gene matches. The source of the sample is a study of molecular identifiers for immune sequencing clone quantification listed by TCRdb under 2018. About the investigation overall: For a replicate experiment, RNA from roughly 20,000 or 100,000 naive CD8 T cells was divided into five aliquots, and four of the five aliquots were sequenced. This methods study used CD8 T cells to benchmark TCR RNA copy counting and molecular-identifier clustering-based TCR repertoire sequencing (MIDCIRS).

Overall study outcomes, separate from this receptor: Clones above 20 RNA copies held over 99% of molecules in CMV-specific effector cells but under 1% in naive cells. Highly expanded clone sizes could be underestimated if identical TCR molecules share a barcode. Modeling gave about 3.3 recovered TCR RNA copies per cell versus 8 to 10 by digital PCR, implying approximately 30% capture efficiency. Naive libraries contained spiked-in Jurkat TCR RNA (approximately nine copies' worth), which is not part of the donor repertoire. When barcode sub-clustering was not used, chimeric consensus sequences inflated TCR diversity, with chimeras reaching as high as 47%. Spiked-in Jurkat TCR RNA equal to a single cell's worth was reported to be detectable even within 1,100,000 naive CD8 T cells.

Naive CD8 T cell libraries were made from 20,000 to 1,000,000 sorted cells using 10%, 30% or 50% of purified RNA. Naive CD8 T cells, defined as CD8+CD4-CCR7+CD45RA+, were FACS-sorted into RLT Plus buffer on a BD FACSAria II. Around 10 TCR copies' worth of Jurkat RNA were spiked into about 20,000-1,000,000 naive CD8 T cell samples to test detection sensitivity. CD8 T cells were enriched using RosetteSep CD8+ T Cell Enrichment Cocktail and Ficoll-Paque, and the enriched cells then underwent ACK red cell lysis. In this chain, TRBV6-2 or TRBV6-3 is recombined with TRBJ2-6, with TRBD2 identical over 14 junction bases. This TCR was sampled from a human donor in good health. Some libraries in this study had Jurkat cell RNA spiked in. Sequencing was carried out using naive CD8+ T cells from blood, with Jurkat cell RNA spiked in. Reading the label with the study, this specimen's cell subset or site is: FACS-sorted CD8+CD4-CCR7+CD45RA+ naive T cells. The CDR3 region reads CASTGLAGGSGANVLTF. The nucleotides read TGTGCCAGCACTGGACTAGCGGGAGGATCTGGGGCCAACGTCCTGACTTTC.